This entry lists 13 T cell receptor beta chains sequenced from one sample in a study of blood T cell repertoires in COVID-19. Repertoires were generated with immunoSEQ multiplex PCR, while TCRdb's copy carries only in-frame clones and drops some. The sample includes about 260,000 clones, approximately 90% of them seen just once. The specimen was PBMCs or T cells enriched from blood (not recorded which). The receptors originated from a man aged 50 to 59 who had been exposed to COVID-19.

The chain has TRBV19 and TRBJ1-2, with D possibly TRBD1 on 5 matching bases. The CDR3 consists of 16 residues. The V end was cut by 1 base, the J end by 4 bases, with 16 bases between. Germline V gene sequence: CDR1 LNHDA, CDR2 SQIVND (reference sequence). The CDR3 sequence is CASSIAAGSIIYGYTF. The CDR3 DNA follows: TGTGCCAGTAGTATAGCGGCAGGGTCGATCATCTATGGCTACACCTTC.

V gene TRBV5-1 combines with J gene TRBJ1-1, with TRBD1 as a possible D gene (6 bases). Germline lookup yields CDR1 SGHRS and CDR2 YFSETQ. The CDR3 loop spans 15 amino acids. The ends were cut back, 0 bases at V and 5 bases at J, with 14 bases in the middle. In DNA, the CDR3 is TGCGCCAGCAGCTTGGTTAGGGGGGGAAAGACTGAAGCTTTCTTT. Amino acids: CASSLVRGGKTEAFF.

V and J are TRBV19 and TRBJ1-2; TRBD1 aligns across 7 bases. Trimming cost V 2 bases and J 3 bases; bases outside gene matches: 3. The CDR3 length is 14 residues. Germline CDR1 reads LNHDA; CDR2 reads SQIVND (reference sequence). The CDR3 protein is CASSIFGTDYGYTF. The CDR3 DNA reads TGTGCCAGTAGTATATTTGGGACAGACTATGGCTACACCTTC.

The chain combines TRBV7-3 with TRBJ2-1; tentative D call: TRBD2 (5 bases). V lost 1 base and J 7 bases, leaving 8 bases between the germline ends. The V gene's germline CDR1 is SGHTA and CDR2 FQGTGA. CDR3 length equals 13 residues. For the CDR3, the DNA is TGTGCCAGCAGCTTAATATTAGCGAATGAGCAGTTCTTC. This translates into CASSLILANEQFF.

The chain combines TRBV9 with TRBJ2-1, with 13 positions matching TRBD2. Trimming took 4 bases from V and 0 from J; bases not matched to a gene: 16. The CDR3 sequence is 21 residues long. From germline, CDR1 is SGDLS and CDR2 YYNGEE. CDR3 region: CASSRPSPTSGRHSSYNEQFF. Here the CDR3 DNA reads TGTGCCAGCAGCAGACCCTCCCCGACTAGCGGGAGGCACTCCTCCTACAATGAGCAGTTCTTC.

This clone turned up a few times. The CDR3 here is CASSGEANTGELFF. For the CDR3, the DNA is TGTGCCAGCAGTGGAGAAGCAAACACCGGGGAGCTGTTTTTT. The V and J genes are TRBV6-4 and TRBJ2-2; no reliable D call. Trimming left V 4 bases short and J 2 bases short, with 8 bases between. Germline values: CDR1 MRHNA, CDR2 SNTAGT. The CDR3 runs 14 residues.

V and J are TRBV9 and TRBJ2-7; 7 bases match TRBD1. The CDR3 is 15 amino acids. Germline CDR1 and CDR2: SGDLS and YYNGEE. Losses at the gene ends were 4 bases for V and 3 bases for J; bases not matched to a gene: 10. The CDR3 reads CASSPQDRYGYEQYF. For the CDR3, the DNA is TGTGCCAGCAGCCCCCAGGACAGGTATGGCTACGAGCAGTACTTC. The variable domain in full, with the rest retrieved from reference TRBV9 and TRBJ2-7, is DSGVTQTPKHLITATGQRVTLRCSPRSGDLSVYWYQQSLDQGLQFLIQYYNGEERAKGNILERFSAQQFPDLHSELNLSSLELGDSALYFCASSPQDRYGYEQYFGPGTRLTVT.

V and J are TRBV28 and TRBJ2-7; a weak D match, TRBD1 (5 bases). Germline loops: CDR1 MDHEN, CDR2 SYDVKM. V was pared by 4 bases and J by 4 bases, with 17 bases between. The CDR3 loop spans 15 amino acids. CDR3 protein: CASSSPSKGRYEQYV. CDR3 DNA: TGTGCCAGCAGTTCCCCCTCGAAGGGGCGGTACGAGCAGTACGTC.

The chain uses TRBV11-2 and TRBJ1-2, with D possibly matching TRBD1 (6 bases). Per the germline V gene, CDR1 is SGHAT and CDR2 is FQNNGV. The CDR3 runs 13 residues. The V end lost 5 bases, the J end lost 4 bases, and 11 bases lay between the germline ends. The CDR3 reads CASSQGQIYGYTF. DNA of the CDR3: TGTGCCAGCAGCCAAGGACAGATCTATGGCTACACCTTC.

This chain connects TRBV30 to TRBJ1-2, with 9 positions matching TRBD1. Trimming took 4 bases from V and 8 from J; bases not matched to a gene: 11. The CDR3 is 14 amino acids. Germline assignment: CDR1 GTSNPN and CDR2 SVGIG (reference sequence). The chain's CDR3 is CAWNLYRQGDGYTF. The CDR3 coding sequence is TGTGCCTGGAACTTATATCGACAGGGGGACGGCTACACCTTC.

The V and J genes are TRBV18 and TRBJ2-7, with 8 bases fitting TRBD1. The length of the CDR3 is 16 residues. The V gene end was trimmed by 6 bases and the J gene end by 4 bases; junction bases not matched to a gene: 14. The V gene's germline CDR1 is KGHSH and CDR2 LQKENI. The CDR3 nucleotides are TGTGCCAGCTCCGAACAAGGAGGGACAGGAGGATACGAGCAGTACTTC. It specifies CASSEQGGTGGYEQYF.

The chain recombines TRBV3-1 (or the pseudogene TRBV3-2) with TRBJ1-5; D ambiguous. Germline values: CDR1 LGHDT, CDR2 YNNKEL (reference sequence). This CDR3 has 14 residues. V lost 0 bases to trimming and J lost 3 bases, with 6 bases between them. The DNA of the CDR3 is TGTGCCAGCAGCCAAGATCATGTCAATCAGCCCCAGCATTTT. It translates to CASSQDHVNQPQHF.

The chain carries TRBV6-5 and TRBJ1-4; 8 bases line up with TRBD1. V was pared by 8 bases and J by 3 bases, with 5 bases of the junction left unmatched. Germline assignment: CDR1 MNHEY and CDR2 SVGAGI. CDR3 length equals 14 residues. The DNA of the CDR3 is TGTGCCAGCGCCCTGGACAGGGCTAATGAAAAACTGTTTTTT. It specifies CASALDRANEKLFF.